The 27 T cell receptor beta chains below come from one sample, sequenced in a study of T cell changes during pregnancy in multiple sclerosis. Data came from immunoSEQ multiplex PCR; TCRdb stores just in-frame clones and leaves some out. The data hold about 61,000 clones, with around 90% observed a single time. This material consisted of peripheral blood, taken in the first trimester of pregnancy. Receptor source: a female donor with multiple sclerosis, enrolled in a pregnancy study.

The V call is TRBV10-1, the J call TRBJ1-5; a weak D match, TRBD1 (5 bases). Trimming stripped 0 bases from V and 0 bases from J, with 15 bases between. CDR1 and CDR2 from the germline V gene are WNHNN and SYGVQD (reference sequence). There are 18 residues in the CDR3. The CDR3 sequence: CASSESTLLQGSNQPQHF. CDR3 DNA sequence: TGCGCCAGCAGTGAGTCGACTCTATTGCAGGGTAGCAATCAGCCCCAGCATTTT.

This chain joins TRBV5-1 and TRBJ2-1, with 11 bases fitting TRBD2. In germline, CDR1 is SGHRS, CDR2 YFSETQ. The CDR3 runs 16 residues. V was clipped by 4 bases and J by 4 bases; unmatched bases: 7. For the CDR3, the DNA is TGCGCCAGCAGCACTAGCGGGAGCCCTGCTTACAATGAGCAGTTCTTC. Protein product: CASSTSGSPAYNEQFF.

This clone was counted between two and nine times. Written as DNA, the CDR3 is TGTGCCAGCTCACTTGGGGGACAGAGCATGAACACTGAAGCTTTCTTT. Translated: CASSLGGQSMNTEAFF. The rearrangement joins TRBV18 to TRBJ1-1, with 7 bases identical to TRBD1. The CDR3 loop spans 16 amino acids. V lost 4 bases and J lost 0; bases outside the gene matches: 8. Germline V gene data show CDR1 as KGHSH and CDR2 as LQKENI.

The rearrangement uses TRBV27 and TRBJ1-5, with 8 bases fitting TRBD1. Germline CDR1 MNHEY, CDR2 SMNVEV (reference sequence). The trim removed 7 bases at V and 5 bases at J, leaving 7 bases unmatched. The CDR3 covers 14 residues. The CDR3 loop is CASNPTGEDQPQHF. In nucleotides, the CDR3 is TGTGCCAGCAACCCGACAGGGGAAGATCAGCCCCAGCATTTT.

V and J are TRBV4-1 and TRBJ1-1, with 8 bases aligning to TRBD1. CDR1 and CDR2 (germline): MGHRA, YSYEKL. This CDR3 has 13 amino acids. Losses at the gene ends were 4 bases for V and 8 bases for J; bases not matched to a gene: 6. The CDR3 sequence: CASSRIGQGEAFF. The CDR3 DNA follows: TGCGCCAGCAGCCGCATTGGACAGGGCGAAGCTTTCTTT.

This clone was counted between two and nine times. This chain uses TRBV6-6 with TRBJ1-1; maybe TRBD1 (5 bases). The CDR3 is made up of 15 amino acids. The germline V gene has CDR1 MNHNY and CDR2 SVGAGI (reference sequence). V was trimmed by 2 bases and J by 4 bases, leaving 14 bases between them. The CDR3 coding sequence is TGTGCCAGCAGTTACCGGGGGAGGGTTGGCACTGAAGCTTTCTTT. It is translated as CASSYRGRVGTEAFF.

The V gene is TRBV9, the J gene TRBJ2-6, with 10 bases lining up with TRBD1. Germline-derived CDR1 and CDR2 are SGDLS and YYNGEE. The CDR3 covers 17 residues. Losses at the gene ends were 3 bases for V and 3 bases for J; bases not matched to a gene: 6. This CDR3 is CASSARQGASGANVLTF. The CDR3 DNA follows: TGTGCCAGCAGCGCCCGACAGGGGGCAAGTGGGGCCAACGTCCTGACTTTC.

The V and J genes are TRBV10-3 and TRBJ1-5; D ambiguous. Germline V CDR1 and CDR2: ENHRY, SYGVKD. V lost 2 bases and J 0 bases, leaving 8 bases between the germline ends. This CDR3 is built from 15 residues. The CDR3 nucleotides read TGTGCCATCAGTGAGCCGTCAGGTAGCAATCAGCCCCAGCATTTT. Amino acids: CAISEPSGSNQPQHF.

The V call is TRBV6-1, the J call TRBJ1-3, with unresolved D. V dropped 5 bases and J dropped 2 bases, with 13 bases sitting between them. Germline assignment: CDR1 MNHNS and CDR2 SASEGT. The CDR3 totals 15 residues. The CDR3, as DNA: TGTGCCAGCAGTTCCCTCGGGATCACTGGAAACACCATATATTTT. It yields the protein CASSSLGITGNTIYF.

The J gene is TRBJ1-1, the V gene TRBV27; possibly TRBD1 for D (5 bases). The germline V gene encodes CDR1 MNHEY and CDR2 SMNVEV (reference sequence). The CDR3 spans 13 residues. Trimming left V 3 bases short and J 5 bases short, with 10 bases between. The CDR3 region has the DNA TGTGCCAGCAGTTTGCGGGAGGGGACTGAAGCTTTCTTT. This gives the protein CASSLREGTEAFF.

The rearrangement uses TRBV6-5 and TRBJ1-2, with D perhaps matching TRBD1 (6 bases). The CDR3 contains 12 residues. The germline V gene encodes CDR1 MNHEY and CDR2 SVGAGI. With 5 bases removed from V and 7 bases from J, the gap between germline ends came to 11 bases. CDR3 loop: CASSTGTIGYTF. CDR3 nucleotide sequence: TGTGCCAGCAGTACAGGGACGATTGGCTACACCTTC.

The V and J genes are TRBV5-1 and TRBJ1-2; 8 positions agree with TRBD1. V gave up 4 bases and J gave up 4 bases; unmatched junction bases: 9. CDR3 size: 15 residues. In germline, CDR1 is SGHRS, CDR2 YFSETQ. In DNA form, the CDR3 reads TGCGCCAGCAGCCTCGGACAGGGAGGGAGCTATGGCTACACCTTC. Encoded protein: CASSLGQGGSYGYTF.

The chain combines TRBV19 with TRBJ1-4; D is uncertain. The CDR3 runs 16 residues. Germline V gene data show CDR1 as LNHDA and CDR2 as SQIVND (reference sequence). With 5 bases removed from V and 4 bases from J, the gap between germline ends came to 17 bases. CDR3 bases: TGTGCCAGTAGTCACCACGGCCAGGCGATTAATGAAAAACTGTTTTTT. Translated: CASSHHGQAINEKLFF.

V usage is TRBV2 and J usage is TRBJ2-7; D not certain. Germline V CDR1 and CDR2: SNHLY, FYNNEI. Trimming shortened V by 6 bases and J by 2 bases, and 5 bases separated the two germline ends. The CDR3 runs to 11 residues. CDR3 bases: TGTGCCAGCAGCCCAGCCTACGAGCAGTACTTC. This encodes CASSPAYEQYF.

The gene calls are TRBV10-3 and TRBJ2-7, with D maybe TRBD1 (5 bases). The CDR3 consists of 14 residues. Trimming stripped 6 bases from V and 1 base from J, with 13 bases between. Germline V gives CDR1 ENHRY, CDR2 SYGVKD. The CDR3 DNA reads TGTGCCATCAGGGAAGGACAAAATTCCTACGAGCAGTACTTC. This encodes CAIREGQNSYEQYF.

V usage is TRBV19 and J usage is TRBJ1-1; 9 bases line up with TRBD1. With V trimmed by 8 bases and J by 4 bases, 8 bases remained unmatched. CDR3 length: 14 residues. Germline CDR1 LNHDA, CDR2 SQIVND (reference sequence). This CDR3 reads CASSPGQGATEAFF. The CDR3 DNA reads TGTGCCAGTTCACCGGGACAGGGTGCCACTGAAGCTTTCTTT. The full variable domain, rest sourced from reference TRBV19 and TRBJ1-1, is DGGITQSPKYLFRKEGQNVTLSCEQNLNHDAMYWYRQDPGQGLRLIYYSQIVNDFQKGDIAEGYSVSREKKESFPLTVTSAQKNPTAFYLCASSPGQGATEAFFGQGTRLTVV.

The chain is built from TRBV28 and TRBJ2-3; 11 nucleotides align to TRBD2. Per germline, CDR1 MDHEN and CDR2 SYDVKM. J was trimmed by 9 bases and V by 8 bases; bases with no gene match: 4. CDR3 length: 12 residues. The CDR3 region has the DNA TGTGCCAGCCGCACTAGCGGGAGAACGCAGTATTTT. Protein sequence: CASRTSGRTQYF.

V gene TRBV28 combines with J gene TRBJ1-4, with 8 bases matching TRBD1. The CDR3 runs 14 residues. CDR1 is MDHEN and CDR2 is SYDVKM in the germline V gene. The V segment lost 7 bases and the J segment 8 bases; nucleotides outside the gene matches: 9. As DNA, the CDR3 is TGTGCCAGCACCCGACAGGGGACGAAAGAAAAACTGTTTTTT. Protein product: CASTRQGTKEKLFF.

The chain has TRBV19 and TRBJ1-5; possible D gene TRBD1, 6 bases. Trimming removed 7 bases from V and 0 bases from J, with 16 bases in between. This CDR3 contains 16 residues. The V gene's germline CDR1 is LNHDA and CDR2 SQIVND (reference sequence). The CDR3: CASNNMGQISNQPQHF. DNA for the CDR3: TGTGCCAGTAATAATATGGGACAAATTAGCAATCAGCCCCAGCATTTT. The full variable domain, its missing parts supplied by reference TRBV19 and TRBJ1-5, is DGGITQSPKYLFRKEGQNVTLSCEQNLNHDAMYWYRQDPGQGLRLIYYSQIVNDFQKGDIAEGYSVSREKKESFPLTVTSAQKNPTAFYLCASNNMGQISNQPQHFGDGTRLSIL.

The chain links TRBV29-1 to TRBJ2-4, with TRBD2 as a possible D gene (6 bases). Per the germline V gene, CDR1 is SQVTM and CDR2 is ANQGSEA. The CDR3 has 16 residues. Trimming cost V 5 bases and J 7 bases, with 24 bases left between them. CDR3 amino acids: CSVLAVGGWVMNIQYF. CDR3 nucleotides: TGCAGCGTTCTTGCGGTTGGGGGGTGGGTTATGAACATTCAGTACTTC.

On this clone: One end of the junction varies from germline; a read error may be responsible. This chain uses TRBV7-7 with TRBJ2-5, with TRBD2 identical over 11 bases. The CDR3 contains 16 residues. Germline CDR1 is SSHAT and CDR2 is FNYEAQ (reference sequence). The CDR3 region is CASSPALAGAIGTQYF. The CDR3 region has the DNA TGTGCTAGCAGCCCCGCACTAGCGGGAGCGATAGGGACCCAGTACTTC.

CDR3 bases: TGTGCCAGCAGCCCCACGAGCACTAGCACAGATACGCAGTATTTT. The encoded protein is CASSPTSTSTDTQYF. The gene calls are TRBV11-1 and TRBJ2-3; D unresolved. This CDR3 has 15 amino acids. The V gene's germline CDR1 is SGHAT and CDR2 FQDESV (reference sequence). V was cut by 5 bases and J by 0 bases, with 12 bases left in between. Filled out from reference TRBV11-1 and TRBJ2-3, the complete variable domain reads EAEVAQSPRYKITEKSQAVAFWCDPISGHATLYWYRQILGQGPELLVQFQDESVVDDSQLPKDRFSAERLKGVDSTLKIQPAELGDSAMYLCASSPTSTSTDTQYFGPGTRLTVL.

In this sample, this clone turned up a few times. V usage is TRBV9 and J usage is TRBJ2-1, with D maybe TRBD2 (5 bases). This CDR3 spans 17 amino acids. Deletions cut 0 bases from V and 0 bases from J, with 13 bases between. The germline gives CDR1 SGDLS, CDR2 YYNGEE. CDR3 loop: CASSVESGSSSYNEQFF. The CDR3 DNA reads TGTGCCAGCAGCGTAGAAAGCGGATCAAGCTCCTACAATGAGCAGTTCTTC.

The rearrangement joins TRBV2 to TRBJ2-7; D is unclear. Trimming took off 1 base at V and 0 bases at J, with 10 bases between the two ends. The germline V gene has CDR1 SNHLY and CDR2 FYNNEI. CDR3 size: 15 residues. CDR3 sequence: CASSEGSLSSYEQYF. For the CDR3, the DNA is TGTGCCAGCAGTGAAGGGTCCCTTAGCTCCTACGAGCAGTACTTC.

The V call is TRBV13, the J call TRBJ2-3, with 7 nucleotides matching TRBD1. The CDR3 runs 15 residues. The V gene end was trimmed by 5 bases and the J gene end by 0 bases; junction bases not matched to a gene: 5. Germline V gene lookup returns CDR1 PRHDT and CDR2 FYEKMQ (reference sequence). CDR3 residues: CASSTRQGSTDTQYF. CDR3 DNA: TGTGCCAGCAGCACCCGACAGGGCAGCACAGATACGCAGTATTTT. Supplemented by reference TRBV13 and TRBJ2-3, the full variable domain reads AAGVIQSPRHLIKEKRETATLKCYPIPRHDTVYWYQQGPGQDPQFLISFYEKMQSDKGSIPDRFSAQQFSDYHSELNMSSLELGDSALYFCASSTRQGSTDTQYFGPGTRLTVL.

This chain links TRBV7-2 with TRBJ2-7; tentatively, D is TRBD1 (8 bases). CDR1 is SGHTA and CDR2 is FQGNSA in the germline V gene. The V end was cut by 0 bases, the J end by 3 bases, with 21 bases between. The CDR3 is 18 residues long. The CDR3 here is CASSLAGGSGGVLYEQYF. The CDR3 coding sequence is TGTGCCAGCAGCTTAGCGGGGGGGTCAGGGGGCGTTCTCTACGAGCAGTACTTC.

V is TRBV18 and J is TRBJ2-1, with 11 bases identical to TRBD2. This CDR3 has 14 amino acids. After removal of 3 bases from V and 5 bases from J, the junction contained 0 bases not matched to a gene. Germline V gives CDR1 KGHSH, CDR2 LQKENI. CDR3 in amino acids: CASSPGLADNEQFF. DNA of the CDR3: TGTGCCAGCTCACCGGGACTAGCGGACAATGAGCAGTTCTTC.